This T cell receptor (beta chain) is drawn from a study of T cell responses to AZD1222 COVID-19 vaccine. Trimming removed 6 bases at V and 5 bases at J, with 10 bases between. The CDR3 is made up of 12 amino acids. Germline lookup yields CDR1 SGHTA and CDR2 FQGNSA. Sequencing was performed with immunoSEQ multiplex PCR; in TCRdb, only in-frame clones are kept and a portion is missing. The sample lists more than 95,000 clones, around 90% occurring once. Study-wide points: Mapped onto spike, vaccine-associated CD4 TCRs spanned it and were dominant at 160-218 and 743-854.

Turning to this clone: Its antigen is currently unknown. Other DNA sequences in the sample encode the same CDR3.

This rearrangement joins TRBV7-2 to TRBJ1-2, with D perhaps TRBD1 (6 bases). The material sequenced was peripheral blood, taken on day 0 of AZD1222 vaccination. The sequence was obtained from an adult in good health. The CDR3, as DNA: TGTGCCAGCAGTTTACAGGGTTATGGCTACACCTTC. Translated: CASSLQGYGYTF.